This T cell receptor (beta chain) was retrieved from a study of control samples from healthy donors and cancer patients. Only in-frame clones appear in the TCRdb table, and some are missing; sequencing was by immunoSEQ multiplex PCR. Seen here are about 79,000 clones, more than 85% observed once, and the top ten hold around 1.3%. This CDR3 has 18 amino acids. Per germline, CDR1 MNHEY and CDR2 SMNVEV (reference sequence). V shed 5 bases and J 4 bases; nucleotides not matched to a gene: 13. This clonotype was obtained from a woman aged 35 to 49 with lung cancer. The chain combines TRBV27 with TRBJ2-3; 12 nucleotides line up with TRBD2. Sequenced material: PBMCs. CDR3 sequence (DNA): TGTGCCAGCAGTCGACCGGGACTAGCGGGCTTGGGGGCAGATACGCAGTATTTT. Protein sequence: CASSRPGLAGLGADTQYF.